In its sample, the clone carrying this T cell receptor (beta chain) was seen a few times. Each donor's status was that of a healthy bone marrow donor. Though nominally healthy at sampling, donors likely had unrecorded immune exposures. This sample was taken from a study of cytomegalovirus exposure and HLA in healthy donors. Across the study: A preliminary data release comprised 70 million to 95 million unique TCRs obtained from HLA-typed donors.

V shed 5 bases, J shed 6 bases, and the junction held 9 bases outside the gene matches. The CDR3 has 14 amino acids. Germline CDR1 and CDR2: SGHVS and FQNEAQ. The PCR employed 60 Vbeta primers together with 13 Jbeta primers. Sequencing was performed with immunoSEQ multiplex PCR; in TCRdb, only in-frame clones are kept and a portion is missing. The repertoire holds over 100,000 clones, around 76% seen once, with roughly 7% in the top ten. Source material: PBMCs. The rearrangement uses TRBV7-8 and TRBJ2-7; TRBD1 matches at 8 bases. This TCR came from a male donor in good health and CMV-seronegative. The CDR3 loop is CASSLIDRGSEQYF. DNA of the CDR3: TGTGCCAGCAGCCTAATCGACAGGGGCAGCGAGCAGTACTTC.